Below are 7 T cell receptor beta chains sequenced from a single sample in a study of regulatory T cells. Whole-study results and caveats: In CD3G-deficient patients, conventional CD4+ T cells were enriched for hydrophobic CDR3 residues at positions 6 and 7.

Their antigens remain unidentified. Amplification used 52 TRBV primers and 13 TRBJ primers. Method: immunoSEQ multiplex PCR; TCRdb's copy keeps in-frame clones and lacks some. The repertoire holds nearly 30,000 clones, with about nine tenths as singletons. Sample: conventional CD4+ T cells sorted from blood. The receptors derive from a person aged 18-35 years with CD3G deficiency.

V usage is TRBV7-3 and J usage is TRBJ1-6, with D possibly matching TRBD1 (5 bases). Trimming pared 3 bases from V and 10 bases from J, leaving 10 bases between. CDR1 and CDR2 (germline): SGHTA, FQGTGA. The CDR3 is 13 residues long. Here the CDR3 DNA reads TGTGCCAGCAGCTTGGTTGGGGGGTCACCCCTCCACTTT. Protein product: CASSLVGGSPLHF.

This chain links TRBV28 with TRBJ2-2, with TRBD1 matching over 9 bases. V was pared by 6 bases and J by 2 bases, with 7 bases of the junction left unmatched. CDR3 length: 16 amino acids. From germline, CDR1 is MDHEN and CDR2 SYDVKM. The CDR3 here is CASRDRGVPNTGELFF. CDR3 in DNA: TGTGCCAGCAGGGACAGGGGAGTCCCTAACACCGGGGAGCTGTTTTTT.

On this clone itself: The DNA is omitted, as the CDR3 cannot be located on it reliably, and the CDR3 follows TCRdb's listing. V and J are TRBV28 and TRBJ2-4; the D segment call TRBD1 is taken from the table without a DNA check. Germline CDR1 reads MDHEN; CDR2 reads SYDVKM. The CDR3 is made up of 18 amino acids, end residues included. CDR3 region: CASSRRTGTFGAKNIQYF.

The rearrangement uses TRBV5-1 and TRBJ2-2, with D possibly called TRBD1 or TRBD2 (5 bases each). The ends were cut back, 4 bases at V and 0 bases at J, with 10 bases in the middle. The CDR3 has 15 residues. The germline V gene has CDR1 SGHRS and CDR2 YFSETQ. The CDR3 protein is CASSPGTTNTGELFF. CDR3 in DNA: TGCGCCAGCAGCCCCGGGACCACGAACACCGGGGAGCTGTTTTTT.

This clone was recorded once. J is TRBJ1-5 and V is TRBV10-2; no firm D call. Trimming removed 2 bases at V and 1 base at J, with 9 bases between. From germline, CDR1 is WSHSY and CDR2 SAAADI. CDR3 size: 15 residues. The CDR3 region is CASSEGRASNQPQHF. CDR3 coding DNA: TGCGCCAGCAGTGAGGGAAGAGCCAGCAATCAGCCCCAGCATTTT.

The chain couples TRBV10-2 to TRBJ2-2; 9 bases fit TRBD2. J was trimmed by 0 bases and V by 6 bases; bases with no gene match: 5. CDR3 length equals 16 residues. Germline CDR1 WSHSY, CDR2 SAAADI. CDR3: CASSLLAGTNTGELFF. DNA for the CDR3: TGCGCCAGCAGCCTCCTAGCGGGAACGAACACCGGGGAGCTGTTTTTT.

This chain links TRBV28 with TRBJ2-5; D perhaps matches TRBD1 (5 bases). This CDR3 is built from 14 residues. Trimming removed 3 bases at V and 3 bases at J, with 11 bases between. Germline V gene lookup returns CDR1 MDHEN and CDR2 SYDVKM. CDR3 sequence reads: CASSFRQNKETQYF. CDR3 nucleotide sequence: TGTGCCAGCAGTTTCCGACAGAATAAAGAGACCCAGTACTTC.